A selection of T cell receptor beta chains follows, all from one sample in a study of PD-1 blockade in classical Hodgkin lymphoma. Assay used: immunoSEQ multiplex PCR; TCRdb lists only in-frame clones, some missing. Of approximately 93,000 clones in the sample, roughly 73% were seen once. The source material was peripheral blood mononuclear cells (PBMCs), sampled before the fourth cycle of nivolumab. Source of these receptors: a human donor with classical Hodgkin lymphoma. CDR3s include the opening cysteine and the closing phenylalanine or tryptophan. Each record gives: J gene, V gene, D gene, clone size, CDR3 protein, CDR3 DNA. D genes are given only for firm matches. A row's size may be missing; if present it is once, few, many or a size class.

TRBJ2-6	TRBV18	.	.	CASSPQAGANVLTF	TGTGCCAGCTCACCACAGGCTGGGGCCAACGTCCTGACTTTC
TRBJ2-5	TRBV2	.	.	CASSGEVQETQYF	TGTGCCAGCAGTGGGGAGGTTCAAGAGACCCAGTACTTC
TRBJ2-2	TRBV7-3	.	few	CASSNGPYSGELFF	TGTGCCAGCAGTAATGGGCCCTACTCCGGGGAGCTGTTTTTT
TRBJ2-7	TRBV28	TRBD1	.	CASSLGTDYEQYF	TGTGCCAGCAGTTTGGGGACAGATTACGAGCAGTACTTC
TRBJ2-7	TRBV4-1	TRBD1	few	CASSQDPGQGQQYF	TGCGCCAGCAGCCAAGACCCTGGACAGGGACAGCAGTACTTC
TRBJ1-1	TRBV9	.	.	CASSVGTANTEAFF	TGTGCCAGCAGCGTAGGGACAGCGAACACTGAAGCTTTCTTT
TRBJ1-1	TRBV19	.	once	CASSTGTFGTEAFF	TGTGCCAGTAGTACGGGGACTTTCGGCACTGAAGCTTTCTTT
TRBJ2-5	TRBV12-5	.	.	CASGRDNQDETQYF	TGTGCTAGTGGTCGGGACAATCAGGACGAGACCCAGTACTTC
TRBJ1-2	TRBV5-5	TRBD1	.	CASSAAGGYGYTF	TGTGCCAGCAGCGCCGCAGGGGGCTATGGCTACACCTTC
TRBJ1-2	TRBV9	TRBD1	.	CASRGTGYGYTF	TGTGCCAGCAGGGGGACAGGCTATGGCTACACCTTC
TRBJ1-2	TRBV12-5	.	.	CASDGFYGYTF	TGTGCTAGTGACGGGTTCTATGGCTACACCTTC
TRBJ1-2	TRBV6-5	.	.	CASSYEGNGGYTF	TGTGCCAGCAGTTACGAGGGGAACGGGGGCTACACCTTC
TRBJ2-3	TRBV5-1	TRBD2	.	CASSLVLAGDIDTQYF	TGCGCCAGCAGCTTGGTGCTAGCGGGGGATATAGATACGCAGTATTTT
TRBJ2-2	TRBV13	.	.	CASSSVTGLTGELFF	TGTGCCAGCAGCTCGGTGACGGGGTTGACCGGGGAGCTGTTTTTT
TRBJ2-5	TRBV4-1	.	.	CASSREPTGHKETQYF	TGCGCCAGCAGCCGAGAACCGACTGGACATAAAGAGACCCAGTACTTC
TRBJ1-3	TRBV5-3	.	.	CARSLGTEFGNTIYF	TGTGCCAGAAGCTTGGGGACAGAATTCGGAAACACCATATATTTT
TRBJ2-3	TRBV5-1	.	.	CASSLDGDSTDTQYF	TGCGCCAGCAGCTTGGACGGGGATAGCACAGATACGCAGTATTTT
TRBJ2-5	TRBV7-3	TRBD1	.	CASSLQGEETQYF	TGTGCCAGCAGCTTACAGGGGGAGGAGACCCAGTACTTC
TRBJ2-7	TRBV6-5	.	.	CATSESLDDEQYF	TGTGCCACCAGTGAGTCCCTGGACGACGAGCAGTACTTC
TRBJ2-3	TRBV6-6	.	.	CASSNTASTDTQYF	TGTGCCAGCAGCAACACGGCATCCACAGATACGCAGTATTTT
TRBJ1-1	TRBV6-5	TRBD1	.	CASSYRPGGTEAFF	TGTGCCAGCAGTTACCGCCCAGGGGGCACTGAAGCTTTCTTT
TRBJ2-3	TRBV6-4	.	.	CASSPRALTDTQYF	TGTGCCAGCAGTCCCCGGGCTCTCACAGATACGCAGTATTTT
TRBJ1-6	TRBV25-1	.	.	CASSESGYNSPLHF	TGTGCCAGCAGTGAATCGGGGTACAATTCACCCCTCCACTTT
TRBJ2-2	TRBV18	.	.	CASSPRGVNTGELFF	TGTGCCAGCTCACCTAGGGGGGTGAACACCGGGGAGCTGTTTTTT
TRBJ1-2	TRBV28	.	.	CASSLFGRVYGYTF	TGTGCCAGCAGTTTGTTCGGTAGAGTCTATGGCTACACCTTC
TRBJ1-2	TRBV25-1	TRBD1	few	CASSEVQGYGYTF	TGTGCCAGCAGTGAAGTACAGGGGTATGGCTACACCTTC
TRBJ1-4	TRBV7-2	.	.	CASSLPGGRGEKLFF	TGTGCCAGCAGCTTACCCGGGGGGAGGGGTGAAAAACTGTTTTTT
TRBJ1-2	TRBV29-1	.	.	CSVSAWDVSNYGYTF	TGCAGCGTCTCCGCCTGGGACGTTTCTAACTATGGCTACACCTTC
TRBJ1-1	TRBV10-3	.	.	CAIQRDMGAEAFF	TGTGCCATACAACGGGACATGGGGGCTGAAGCTTTCTTT
TRBJ1-3	TRBV6-5	TRBD1	.	CASSRDRGLENTIYF	TGTGCCAGCAGCCGGGACAGGGGCCTCGAAAACACCATATATTTT
TRBJ1-2	TRBV29-1	.	.	CSVLGARGYTF	TGCAGCGTTTTAGGGGCGCGGGGCTACACCTTC
TRBJ1-5	TRBV2	.	.	CASSEQVSNQPQHF	TGTGCCAGCAGTGAACAGGTTAGCAATCAGCCCCAGCATTTT
TRBJ2-1	TRBV6-5	.	.	CASRNREDAYNEQFF	TGTGCCAGCAGGAACAGGGAGGATGCCTACAATGAGCAGTTCTTC
TRBJ1-4	TRBV5-1	.	.	CARDRVMANEKLFF	TGCGCCAGGGATCGGGTGATGGCTAATGAAAAACTGTTTTTT
TRBJ1-4	TRBV5-5	.	.	CASSLAGGFDEKLFF	TGTGCCAGCAGCCTAGCCGGCGGGTTTGATGAAAAACTGTTTTTT
TRBJ2-7	TRBV7-2	.	.	CASSPRTNPYEQYF	TGTGCCAGCAGCCCGAGGACAAATCCCTACGAGCAGTACTTC
TRBJ2-5	TRBV10-3	TRBD2	.	CAISVLAGPSLETQYF	TGTGCCATCAGTGTTCTAGCGGGGCCTTCTTTAGAGACCCAGTACTTC
TRBJ2-2	TRBV28	TRBD1	.	CASSRTGLNTGELFF	TGTGCCAGCAGCCGGACAGGGTTGAACACCGGGGAGCTGTTTTTT
TRBJ2-1	TRBV30	.	.	CAWSVPDRLQFF	TGTGCCTGGAGTGTCCCGGACAGACTGCAGTTCTTC
TRBJ1-4	TRBV21-1	.	.	CASSKFLCPREKVFF	TGTGCCAGCAGCAAGTTCCTGTGCCCTAGGGAGAAGGTGTTTTTT
TRBJ2-7	TRBV27	TRBD2	.	CASRIPASGTYEQYF	TGTGCCAGCAGGATACCGGCTAGCGGGACCTACGAGCAGTACTTC
TRBJ1-5	TRBV5-1	.	.	CASRPSQGLNQPQHF	TGCGCCAGCAGACCAAGTCAGGGGCTCAATCAGCCCCAGCATTTT
TRBJ1-2	TRBV5-1	.	few	CASRGLLANYGYTF	TGCGCCAGCAGGGGGTTGCTAGCTAACTATGGCTACACCTTC
TRBJ1-2	TRBV6-5	TRBD1	.	CASSWPGQGARGYTF	TGTGCCAGCAGTTGGCCGGGACAGGGGGCACGCGGCTACACCTTC
TRBJ1-4	TRBV7-9	.	.	CASSYYRGANEKLFF	TGTGCCAGCAGCTATTACAGAGGAGCTAATGAAAAACTGTTTTTT
TRBJ1-2	TRBV29-1	.	.	CSVRGAGGYTF	TGCAGCGTAAGGGGCGCGGGCGGCTACACCTTC
TRBJ2-7	TRBV6-1	.	.	CASSEGTAQYF	TGTGCCAGCAGTGAAGGGACAGCGCAGTACTTC
TRBJ2-7	TRBV10-3	.	.	CAISEVGYREYF	TGTGCCATCAGTGAGGTAGGGTATCGGGAGTACTTC
TRBJ2-3	TRBV5-1	.	.	CASSLAWDTPGDTQYF	TGCGCCAGCAGCTTGGCCTGGGACACTCCGGGAGATACGCAGTATTTT
TRBJ2-1	TRBV9	TRBD1	.	CASSVISGTGIYNEQFF	TGTGCCAGCAGCGTCATATCCGGGACAGGAATATACAATGAGCAGTTCTTC
TRBJ2-3	TRBV7-2	TRBD2	few	CASTTPGLAHNTQYF	TGTGCCAGCACAACGCCGGGACTAGCCCACAATACGCAGTATTTT
TRBJ1-1	TRBV18	.	few	CASSPEGRSPEAFF	TGTGCCAGCTCACCAGAGGGCAGGAGTCCAGAAGCTTTCTTT
TRBJ1-1	TRBV7-9	.	once	CASSLAHRVETEAFF	TGTGCCAGCAGCTTAGCCCACAGGGTAGAGACTGAAGCTTTCTTT
TRBJ1-2	TRBV6-7	.	.	CASSYSREANYGYTF	TGTGCCAGCAGTTACTCTAGGGAAGCTAACTATGGCTACACCTTC
TRBJ2-2	TRBV18	TRBD1	.	CASTGQGGPGELFF	TGTGCCAGCACCGGACAGGGAGGCCCCGGGGAGCTGTTTTTT
TRBJ1-4	TRBV4-3	.	.	CASSQVQGSNEKLFF	TGCGCCAGCAGCCAGGTACAGGGTTCTAATGAAAAACTGTTTTTT
TRBJ2-3	TRBV2	TRBD2	.	CASSEGSGGPSDTQYF	TGTGCCAGCAGTGAAGGGAGCGGGGGGCCCTCAGATACGCAGTATTTT
TRBJ2-7	TRBV11-1	.	.	CASSPMTGHSYEQYF	TGTGCCAGCAGCCCGATGACAGGACACTCCTACGAGCAGTACTTC
TRBJ2-5	TRBV28	TRBD1	once	CASSLPRGQGETQYF	TGTGCCAGCAGTCTACCCAGGGGGCAGGGAGAGACCCAGTACTTC